These 29 T cell receptor beta chains came from one sample sequenced in a study of T-cell reconstitution after alpha-beta-depleted transplantation in children. Unique molecular identifiers were used in preparing the TCRbeta library. TCRdb fed the PCR reads into MiXCR, producing one record per CDR3 protein. This sample yields about a million distinct CDR3 sequences, of which roughly 29% are seen a single time; roughly 30% belongs to the top ten. The specimen comprised PBMCs, mostly from graft donor cells, sampled 360 days after TCRalphabeta/CD19-depleted stem cell transplant. The receptors were gathered from a boy younger than two who had a stem cell transplant for SCID, so the T cells may come from the graft donor.

This rearrangement joins TRBV24-1 to TRBJ2-3; D is unclear. The CDR3 loop spans 16 amino acids. Germline values: CDR1 KGHDR, CDR2 SFDVKD. Trimming removed 0 bases at V and 3 bases at J, with 12 bases between. The CDR3 DNA sequence: TGTGCCACCAGTGATTTGAGGGTTCCTGGAACAGATACGCAGTATTTT. Its protein product is CATSDLRVPGTDTQYF.

The chain carries TRBV5-1 and TRBJ1-4; unclear D gene. Trimming removed 1 base at V and 10 bases at J, with 14 bases between. The CDR3 is made up of 14 amino acids. Germline V lookup: CDR1 SGHRS, CDR2 YFSETQ. The CDR3 is CASSLRGYGRKLFF. As DNA, the CDR3 is TGCGCCAGCAGCTTGCGAGGTTATGGCAGAAAACTGTTTTTT.

V and J are TRBV5-1 and TRBJ2-6; unclear D gene. The CDR3 runs 17 residues. Germline V gene sequence: CDR1 SGHRS, CDR2 YFSETQ. Trimming stripped 7 bases from V and 0 bases from J, with 17 bases between. Here the CDR3 reads CASRTGPLNSGANVLTF. In DNA, the CDR3 is TGCGCCAGCCGAACGGGCCCCCTGAACTCTGGGGCCAACGTCCTGACTTTC.

This chain connects TRBV6-1 to TRBJ1-2; no definite D call. Germline-derived CDR1 and CDR2 are MNHNS and SASEGT. This CDR3 is built from 15 residues. V was clipped by 6 bases and J by 0 bases, with 14 bases between them. CDR3 sequence: CASRSDKGANYGYTF. Written as DNA, the CDR3 is TGTGCCAGCAGATCTGACAAGGGCGCTAACTATGGCTACACCTTC.

The chain carries TRBV6-2 or TRBV6-3 and TRBJ1-1; no definite D call. V was cut by 5 bases and J by 1 base, with 17 bases left in between. Germline V gene data show CDR1 as MNHEY and CDR2 as SVGEGT. The CDR3 extends over 16 amino acids. DNA of the CDR3: TGTGCCAGCAGTCAACTTCTCGGTTCACCGAACACTGAAGCTTTCTTT. Its translation is CASSQLLGSPNTEAFF.

This clonotype has a handful of counts. The CDR3 coding sequence is TGCAGTGCTAGAAAGCCGGGGGGCGATCAGCCCCAGCATTTT. This encodes CSARKPGGDQPQHF. This chain joins TRBV20-1 and TRBJ1-5; D perhaps matches TRBD1 (6 bases). There are 14 residues in the CDR3. Germline CDR1 reads DFQATT; CDR2 reads SNEGSKA (reference sequence). V shed 2 bases and J shed 5 bases, with 13 bases lying between them.

In its sample, this clonotype was seen many times. The V and J genes are TRBV7-2 and TRBJ2-3; TRBD1 agrees at 9 bases. Germline V gene sequence: CDR1 SGHTA, CDR2 FQGNSA. With 5 bases clipped from V and 4 bases from J, the junction kept 7 bases outside the gene matches. The CDR3 extends over 15 amino acids. Here the CDR3 reads CASSPPGQGPDTQYF. CDR3 sequence (DNA): TGTGCCAGCAGCCCGCCGGGACAGGGACCAGATACGCAGTATTTT.

In its sample, this clonotype was seen a few times. The V gene is TRBV6-1, the J gene TRBJ1-1, with TRBD1 identical over 8 bases. Germline values: CDR1 MNHNS, CDR2 SASEGT. V gave up 6 bases and J gave up 3 bases; unmatched junction bases: 6. The CDR3 sequence is 14 residues long. The CDR3 DNA reads as TGTGCCAGCAGGGTGGACAGGGTCGACACTGAAGCTTTCTTT. This encodes CASRVDRVDTEAFF.

This clonotype came up a few times. J is TRBJ1-2 and V is TRBV10-2; no clear D gene. The CDR3 consists of 13 residues. Germline values: CDR1 WSHSY, CDR2 SAAADI. V was pared by 6 bases and J by 0 bases, with 8 bases between. This CDR3 reads CASRESANYGYTF. The CDR3, as DNA: TGCGCCAGCAGGGAATCGGCTAACTATGGCTACACCTTC.

This clonotype has more than one count but fewer than ten. The rearrangement joins TRBV5-1 to TRBJ2-2; D call uncertain. The CDR3 totals 14 residues. Germline CDR1 reads SGHRS; CDR2 reads YFSETQ. The V end lost 0 bases, the J end lost 10 bases, and 13 bases lay between the germline ends. This CDR3 reads CASSLAQTPAELFF. CDR3 DNA sequence: TGCGCCAGCAGCTTGGCCCAGACACCGGCGGAGCTGTTTTTT. The complete variable domain, with remaining parts taken from reference TRBV5-1 and TRBJ2-2, reads KAGVTQTPRYLIKTRGQQVTLSCSPISGHRSVSWYQQTPGQGLQFLFEYFSETQRNKGNFPGRFSGRQFSNSRSEMNVSTLELGDSALYLCASSLAQTPAELFFGEGSRLTVL.

The rearrangement joins TRBV28 to TRBJ2-3, with a weak D call TRBD1 (5 bases). The germline V gene encodes CDR1 MDHEN and CDR2 SYDVKM. The CDR3 extends over 17 amino acids. The germline V and J ends were trimmed by 1 base and 2 bases, with 16 bases remaining between them. This CDR3 reads CASSLFEGEKFTDTQYF. The CDR3 bases are TGTGCCAGCAGTTTATTCGAAGGGGAAAAATTCACAGATACGCAGTATTTT.

This clonotype was counted many times. CDR3 residues: CSAPLTGTGNEKLFF. Written as DNA, the CDR3 is TGCAGTGCTCCCTTAACCGGGACAGGCAATGAAAAACTGTTTTTT. V and J are TRBV20-1 and TRBJ1-4, with 8 positions matching TRBD1. V trimming: 5 bases; J trimming: 5 bases; junction bases outside the gene matches: 10. The germline gives CDR1 DFQATT, CDR2 SNEGSKA (reference sequence). There are 15 residues in the CDR3.

The chain joins TRBV4-1 to TRBJ1-3; D is ambiguous. This CDR3 contains 17 residues. Germline lookup yields CDR1 MGHRA and CDR2 YSYEKL. V was shortened by 2 bases and J by 4 bases, with 18 bases between the two germline ends. The CDR3 DNA is TGCGCCAGCAGCCAATTCCGGGGATTTGGAGTAGGAAACACCATATATTTT. As protein: CASSQFRGFGVGNTIYF.

The rearrangement uses TRBV4-2 and TRBJ2-2; D unclear. Trimming pared 4 bases from V and 0 bases from J, leaving 12 bases between. Germline assignment: CDR1 LGHNA and CDR2 YNFKEQ. CDR3 length: 16 residues. The chain's CDR3 is CASSRETDANTGELFF. In DNA form, the CDR3 reads TGTGCCAGCAGCCGAGAGACGGACGCGAACACCGGGGAGCTGTTTTTT.

J is TRBJ1-4 and V is TRBV15; no definite D call. The CDR3 runs to 14 residues. Per germline, CDR1 LNHNV and CDR2 YYDKDF (reference sequence). V was clipped by 5 bases and J by 1 base, with 8 bases between them. The CDR3 DNA sequence: TGTGCCACCAGCGGCGGTCAAACTAATGAAAAACTGTTTTTT. This codes for CATSGGQTNEKLFF.

V is TRBV7-9 and J is TRBJ2-5; tentative D call: TRBD1 (6 bases). Trimming took off 5 bases at V and 1 base at J, with 14 bases between the two ends. CDR3 length equals 15 residues. Germline-derived CDR1 and CDR2 are SEHNR and FQNEAQ (reference sequence). This chain's CDR3 is CASSVLGQFQETQYF. The CDR3 DNA follows: TGTGCCAGCAGCGTCCTAGGACAGTTCCAAGAGACCCAGTACTTC.

This clonotype was observed a few times. The CDR3 region has the DNA TGTGCCAGCAGCTTAGTTGAGGGGGCCTACAATGAGCAGTTCTTC. As protein: CASSLVEGAYNEQFF. The rearrangement uses TRBV7-9 and TRBJ2-1, with TRBD1 as a possible D gene (6 bases). Germline loops: CDR1 SEHNR, CDR2 FQNEAQ (reference sequence). This CDR3 contains 15 residues. Trimming shortened V by 1 base and J by 2 bases, and 9 bases separated the two germline ends.

This chain uses TRBV5-1 with TRBJ1-1; D call uncertain. Trimming pared 0 bases from V and 2 bases from J, leaving 11 bases between. The CDR3 runs to 15 residues. CDR1 is SGHRS, CDR2 YFSETQ, per germline. The CDR3 nucleotides read TGCGCCAGCAGCTTGGCGGCAGACTCTAACACTGAAGCTTTCTTT. This codes for CASSLAADSNTEAFF.

Regarding this clonotype: A clone one base away is much larger, so this may be a read error. This chain connects TRBV5-1 to TRBJ1-1; TRBD1 is a possible D gene (5 bases). CDR3 size: 13 residues. In germline, CDR1 is SGHRS, CDR2 YFSETQ. V lost 3 bases, J lost 4 bases, and 10 bases lay in between. For the CDR3, the DNA is TGCGCCAGCAGCTGGGGGATGATCACTGAAGCTTTCTTT. Translating gives CASSWGMITEAFF.

This chain joins TRBV6-2 or TRBV6-3 and TRBJ1-1; 7 nucleotides match TRBD1. CDR1 MNHEY and CDR2 SVGEGT come from the germline V gene. Losses at the gene ends were 5 bases for V and 4 bases for J; bases not matched to a gene: 10. This CDR3 contains 15 residues. The CDR3 spells CASSRDSQRSTEAFF. In DNA, the CDR3 is TGTGCCAGCAGTAGGGACAGTCAGAGGAGCACTGAAGCTTTCTTT.

The chain joins TRBV3-1 to TRBJ2-7; D unresolved. The CDR3 is 14 residues long. From germline, CDR1 is LGHDT and CDR2 YNNKEL (reference sequence). The germline V and J ends were trimmed by 0 bases and 13 bases, with 19 bases remaining between them. The CDR3 DNA is TGTGCCAGCAGCCAAGATAGGACGGCAAGGACCTATTACTTC. Translated: CASSQDRTARTYYF.

The chain couples TRBV20-1 to TRBJ2-7; 8 bases align to TRBD1. The CDR3 is 13 amino acids. Trimming took 6 bases from V and 3 from J; bases not matched to a gene: 7. Germline V lookup: CDR1 DFQATT, CDR2 SNEGSKA (reference sequence). The CDR3 nucleotides are TGCAGTGCGTCTGGACAGGGCAACTACGAGCAGTACTTC. This codes for CSASGQGNYEQYF.

The chain employs TRBV20-1 and TRBJ2-7, with 13 bases that match TRBD2. The germline gives CDR1 DFQATT, CDR2 SNEGSKA (reference sequence). The V segment lost 6 bases and the J segment 5 bases; nucleotides outside the gene matches: 7. CDR3 length equals 14 residues. CDR3 sequence (DNA): TGCAGTGCCCTCTGGACTAGCGGGGGTGACGAGCAGTACTTC. It codes for CSALWTSGGDEQYF.

In its sample, this clonotype was seen a few times. This chain joins TRBV4-1 and TRBJ1-2; maybe TRBD1 (6 bases). Trimming stripped 1 base from V and 4 bases from J, with 19 bases between. Germline-derived CDR1 and CDR2 are MGHRA and YSYEKL. This CDR3 contains 17 residues. The CDR3 coding sequence is TGCGCCAGCAGCCAAGTTTTTGTCACAGGCAGGGGCTATGGCTACACCTTC. This gives the protein CASSQVFVTGRGYGYTF.

The rearrangement links TRBV12-3 or TRBV12-4 to TRBJ2-4; unclear D gene. Between the trimmed V and J ends, which lost 7 bases and 8 bases, there was a span of 18 bases. The length of the CDR3 is 14 residues. The CDR3 coding sequence is TGTGCCAGCACCGTGGGTCCTGTCCGCGACATTCAGTACTTC. It translates to CASTVGPVRDIQYF.

This rearrangement joins TRBV4-3 to TRBJ2-2; possible D gene TRBD1, 6 bases. This CDR3 contains 16 residues. V was cut by 0 bases and J by 1 base, with 9 bases left in between. CDR1 and CDR2 (germline): LGHNA, YSLEER. CDR3 protein: CASSQDHRVNTGELFF. Here the CDR3 DNA reads TGCGCCAGCAGCCAAGACCACAGGGTGAACACCGGGGAGCTGTTTTTT.

This clonotype has only one observation. This chain connects TRBV4-1 to TRBJ2-3; D call uncertain. This CDR3 contains 15 residues. Looked up from germline, CDR1 is MGHRA and CDR2 is YSYEKL. The V and J ends lost 0 bases and 4 bases respectively, with 11 bases between them. CDR3 sequence: CASSQDRVVADTQYF. In nucleotides, the CDR3 is TGCGCCAGCAGCCAAGATCGGGTGGTGGCAGATACGCAGTATTTT.

This chain connects TRBV7-9 to TRBJ1-6; no firm D call. V was clipped by 5 bases and J by 10 bases, with 21 bases between them. CDR3 length: 16 residues. Germline-derived CDR1 and CDR2 are SEHNR and FQNEAQ (reference sequence). This CDR3 is CASSQNSAGFASPLHF. For the CDR3, the DNA is TGTGCCAGCAGCCAAAACTCGGCGGGGTTTGCCTCACCCCTCCACTTT. The whole variable domain, filled in from reference TRBV7-9 and TRBJ1-6, reads DTGVSQNPRHKITKRGQNVTFRCDPISEHNRLYWYRQTLGQGPEFLTYFQNEAQLEKSRLLSDRFSAERPKGSFSTLEIQRTEQGDSAMYLCASSQNSAGFASPLHFGNGTRLTVT.

The table lists this clonotype with a few counts. The chain couples TRBV6-5 to TRBJ2-2; a weak D match, TRBD1 (5 bases). The germline V gene encodes CDR1 MNHEY and CDR2 SVGAGI. Trimming shortened V by 2 bases and J by 4 bases, and 14 bases separated the two germline ends. The CDR3 spans 16 residues. The CDR3 here is CASSYDSPRGTGELFF. CDR3 nucleotide sequence: TGTGCCAGCAGTTACGACAGCCCGCGAGGCACCGGGGAGCTGTTTTTT.